The 10 T cell receptor beta chains given below trace back to one sample, sequenced in a study of response to subunit inactivated influenza vaccine. TCRdb independently ran MiXCR on the RT-PCR reads; one entry per CDR3 protein. The repertoire includes approximately 530,000 distinct CDR3 sequences, 6.5% to 8% of them detected once, and 10% to 15% sits in the top ten. The sample was PBMCs from blood, taken less than 30 months after vaccination. These receptors were obtained from a man between 50 and 75 years old who received an inactivated influenza vaccine.

There are many counts of this clonotype. The J gene is TRBJ2-2, the V gene TRBV11-3; D ambiguous. The CDR3 runs 14 residues. CDR1 SGHNT and CDR2 YENEEA come from the germline V gene. Trimming shortened V by 5 bases and J by 5 bases, and 12 bases separated the two germline ends. CDR3 coding DNA: TGTGCCAGCAGCCCGAAGGGCCAAACCGGGGAGCTGTTTTTT. It yields the protein CASSPKGQTGELFF.

A few counts support this clonotype. At one end, the junction sequence differs from germline, possibly due to a read error. The rearrangement joins TRBV29-1 to TRBJ2-1, with a weak D call TRBD2 (7 bases). The CDR3 spans 15 residues. Germline V gene sequence: CDR1 SQVTM, CDR2 ANQGSEA. The CDR3: CSVEDWGAPSGGCVF. As DNA, the CDR3 is TGCAGCGTTGAAGATTGGGGGGCCCCTAGCGGAGGGTGTGTCTTC.

The table lists this clonotype with a few counts. V is TRBV9 and J is TRBJ2-2; perhaps TRBD2 as D (5 bases). Germline lookup yields CDR1 SGDLS and CDR2 YYNGEE. This CDR3 region has 13 residues. Trimming took off 2 bases at V and 6 bases at J, with 8 bases between the two ends. The CDR3 is CASSVGEPGELFF. DNA for the CDR3: TGTGCCAGCAGCGTCGGGGAGCCCGGGGAGCTGTTTTTT.

This clonotype was seen at least ten times. V usage is TRBV6-6 and J usage is TRBJ2-7; possible D gene TRBD2, 5 bases. The germline V and J ends were trimmed by 5 bases and 3 bases, with 8 bases remaining between them. CDR1 is MNHNY, CDR2 SVGAGI, per germline (reference sequence). This CDR3 comprises 12 residues. CDR3 nucleotides: TGTGCCAGCAGTACCGACTACTACGAGCAGTACTTC. It encodes CASSTDYYEQYF.

This clonotype was found many times. The rearrangement joins TRBV20-1 to TRBJ2-1; TRBD2 agrees at 7 bases. The CDR3 length is 14 residues. Germline CDR1 and CDR2: DFQATT and SNEGSKA (reference sequence). The CDR3, as DNA: TGCACCATCCCCCTAGCGGAACCTTACAATGAGCAGTTCTTC. It specifies CTIPLAEPYNEQFF.

This clonotype occurred a few times. The CDR3, as DNA: TGTGCCAGCGACGACGGCGTGAACACCGGGGAGCTGTTTTTT. Its protein product is CASDDGVNTGELFF. This chain links TRBV7-9 with TRBJ2-2, with no clear D. The V and J ends lost 8 bases and 1 base respectively, with 11 bases between them. Germline V gene data show CDR1 as SEHNR and CDR2 as FQNEAQ (reference sequence). This CDR3 has 14 amino acids.

In its sample, this clonotype was seen many times. The chain uses TRBV3-1 and TRBJ2-3, with D possibly TRBD2 on 7 matching bases. The ends were cut back, 3 bases at V and 9 bases at J, with 16 bases in the middle. Germline assignment: CDR1 LGHDT and CDR2 YNNKEL (reference sequence). CDR3 length: 14 amino acids. Here the CDR3 DNA reads TGTGCCAGCAGCCACGCATCTGGGGGGGGCACGCAGTATTTT. Translated: CASSHASGGGTQYF.

Ten or more counts support this clonotype. This chain links TRBV6-2 or TRBV6-3 with TRBJ2-3; 8 bases are a match to TRBD2. From germline, CDR1 is MNHEY and CDR2 SVGEGT. Unmatched junction bases numbered 7, after V lost 0 bases and J lost 5 bases. CDR3 length: 16 residues. The CDR3 DNA reads TGTGCCAGCAGTTACTCTCCTGCGGGGGGCCGAGATACGCAGTATTTT. It encodes CASSYSPAGGRDTQYF.

This clonotype showed up many times. The J gene is TRBJ2-7, the V gene TRBV7-9; 8 positions agree with TRBD1. Losses at the gene ends were 3 bases for V and 4 bases for J; bases not matched to a gene: 8. CDR3 size: 15 residues. Per germline, CDR1 SEHNR and CDR2 FQNEAQ (reference sequence). The CDR3 bases are TGTGCCAGCAGCTTTCATGGGGACAGGATTTACGAGCAGTACTTC. Encoded protein: CASSFHGDRIYEQYF. The variable domain in full, with the rest retrieved from reference TRBV7-9 and TRBJ2-7, is DTGVSQNPRHKITKRGQNVTFRCDPISEHNRLYWYRQTLGQGPEFLTYFQNEAQLEKSRLLSDRFSAERPKGSFSTLEIQRTEQGDSAMYLCASSFHGDRIYEQYFGPGTRLTVT.

This clonotype appeared a few times. The rearrangement uses TRBV19 and TRBJ2-6; 8 nucleotides agree with TRBD1. The germline CDR1 and CDR2 sequences are LNHDA and SQIVND (reference sequence). V was pared by 7 bases and J by 0 bases, with 8 bases of the junction left unmatched. This CDR3 region has 17 residues. CDR3 amino acids: CASNDRGLSSGANVLTF. Written as DNA, the CDR3 is TGTGCCAGTAACGACAGGGGCCTAAGCTCTGGGGCCAACGTCCTGACTTTC.